A single sample is the source of the 3 T cell receptor beta chains below, sequenced in a study of response to subunit inactivated influenza vaccine listed by TCRdb under 2018. The protocol used for the library was RT-PCR. The sample was run on an Illumina HiSeq 2500. Using fastp trimming at Q25 and MiXCR clonotype assembly, TCRdb reanalyzed the public sequencing data and kept in-frame beta chains. Every entry covers one CDR3 protein and lists the most common genes and DNA from its rows. The sample records 600,000 to 700,000 distinct CDR3 sequences, 14% of which are singletons. Jointly, the top ten make up approximately 7.6% of the sample. Sequences were derived from PBMCs from blood, sampled 14 to 15 days before vaccination. The receptors were gathered from a man aged 50-59 years who received an inactivated influenza vaccine. Donor details come from another sample of the same person, matched by shared clones.

This chain connects TRBV12-3 or TRBV12-4 to TRBJ2-7, with D possibly being TRBD1 (5 bases). The CDR3 runs to 14 residues. Trimming pared 3 bases from V and 3 bases from J, leaving 12 bases between. The CDR3 is CASSLVWQGYEQYF. DNA of the CDR3: TGTGCCAGCAGTTTGGTCTGGCAGGGCTACGAGCAGTACTTC.

The chain is built from TRBV10-2 and TRBJ2-7; perhaps D is TRBD1 or TRBD2 (5 bases each). Between the trimmed V and J ends, which lost 2 bases and 7 bases, there was a span of 9 bases. Germline V gene lookup returns CDR1 WSHSY and CDR2 SAAADI. The CDR3 spans 12 residues. CDR3 residues: CASSENWGEQYF. The CDR3 DNA follows: TGCGCCAGCAGTGAGAACTGGGGGGAGCAGTACTTC.

The chain couples TRBV4-3 to TRBJ1-4; TRBD1 agrees at 7 bases. Germline-derived CDR1 and CDR2 are LGHNA and YSLEER. The CDR3 covers 18 residues. V lost 1 base and J lost 4; bases outside the gene matches: 12. The CDR3 spells CASSQAAGGGAGNEKLFF. CDR3 DNA: TGCGCCAGCAGCCAAGCGGCGGGAGGGGGCGCGGGTAATGAAAAACTGTTTTTT.